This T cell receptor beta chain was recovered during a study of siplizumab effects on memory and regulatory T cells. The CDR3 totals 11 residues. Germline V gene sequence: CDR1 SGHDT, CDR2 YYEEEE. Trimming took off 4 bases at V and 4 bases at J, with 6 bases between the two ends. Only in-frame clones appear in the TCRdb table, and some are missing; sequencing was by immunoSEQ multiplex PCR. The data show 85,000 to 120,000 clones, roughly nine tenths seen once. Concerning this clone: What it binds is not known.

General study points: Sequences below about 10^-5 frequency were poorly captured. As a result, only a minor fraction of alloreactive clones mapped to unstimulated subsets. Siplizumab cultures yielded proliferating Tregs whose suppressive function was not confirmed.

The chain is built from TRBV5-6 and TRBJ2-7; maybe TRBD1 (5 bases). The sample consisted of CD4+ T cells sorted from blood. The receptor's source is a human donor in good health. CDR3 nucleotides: TGTGCCAGCAGCCGACAGTACGAGCAGTACTTC. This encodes CASSRQYEQYF.